The T cell receptor (beta chain) under discussion was sequenced for a study of regulatory T cells in long-lasting Graves disease. This sample's time point: newly diagnosed GD, antithyroid drugs for less than 3 months. PBMC-extracted RNA yielded the TCR library. Through Arm-PCR of CDR3 regions and iRepertoire HTBI primers, TCR beta libraries were built. TCRdb fed the multiplex PCR reads into MiXCR, producing one record per CDR3 protein. The sample carries roughly 420,000 distinct CDR3 sequences, 11% to 15% recorded once. These data were also reused for a study on T cells in Graves' hyperthyroidism and ophthalmopathy. From that second work: Thyroid ultrasound and orbital computed tomography, with clinical symptoms and serum thyroxine and TRAb, informed diagnoses. The TCR CDR3 first-round RT-PCR relied on the HTBI primer set.

The specimen comprised peripheral blood mononuclear cells (PBMCs), sampled at new diagnosis, from a patient treated with antithyroid drugs. The receptor's source is a woman aged 45-65 years with Graves disease.

DNA of the CDR3: TGTGCCAGTAGTATTTCCGGATTTGCAGATACGCAGTATTTT. Amino acids: CASSISGFADTQYF. This chain uses TRBV19 with TRBJ2-3; the D is unclear. The CDR3 has 14 residues. V lost 3 bases and J 4 bases, leaving 11 bases between the germline ends. The germline gives CDR1 LNHDA, CDR2 SQIVND (reference sequence).